This T cell receptor beta chain came from a study of regulatory T cells in long-lasting Graves disease. Between the trimmed V and J ends, which lost 9 bases and 3 bases, there was a span of 9 bases. From germline, CDR1 is LNHNV and CDR2 YYDKDF (reference sequence). This CDR3 is 11 amino acids long. iRepertoire HTBI primers and Arm-PCR of CDR3 regions built TCR beta libraries. TCRdb recomputed calls from the multiplex PCR reads with MiXCR, one row per CDR3 protein. The profile covers some 400,000 distinct CDR3 sequences, with 15% appearing a single time and roughly 17% taken by the ten largest. Time point denoted: newly diagnosed GD, antithyroid drugs for less than 3 months. Scientists built the TCR library using RNA that was extracted from PBMCs. This clonotype occurred many times. These same records also appear under a second study, on T cells in Graves' hyperthyroidism and ophthalmopathy.

Material: peripheral blood mononuclear cells (PBMCs), obtained at new diagnosis, from a patient treated with antithyroid drugs. The chain links TRBV15 to TRBJ2-7, with D maybe TRBD1 (6 bases). The TCR originated in a woman between 25 and 40 years old with Graves disease. The CDR3, as DNA: TGTGCCACATCCAGGGGCTACGAGCAGTACTTC. It translates to CATSRGYEQYF.